This TCR beta chain was recovered during a study of blood T cells in healthy people across ages. Germline CDR1 KGHDR, CDR2 SFDVKD. With 3 bases clipped from V and 11 bases from J, the junction kept 8 bases outside the gene matches. CDR3 length: 13 residues. Sample-barcoded 5' priming and a J-beta primer mix drove a second PCR of about 7 to 11 cycles. MiXCR was run by TCRdb on the 5' RACE reads, yielding one entry per CDR3 protein. Of under 1,000,000 distinct CDR3 sequences in the sample, about 47% were seen once. The sample consisted of blood. The V and J genes are TRBV24-1 and TRBJ2-5; 7 bases line up with TRBD2. The clonotype was recovered from a man older than 75 in good health. CDR3 nucleotides: TGTGCCACCAGTGATCCAGGCGGGAGTGAGCAGTACTTC. Amino acid sequence: CATSDPGGSEQYF.